This paragraph covers one TCR beta chain sequence. Germline V gene sequence: CDR1 LNHDA, CDR2 SQIVND (reference sequence). The CDR3 runs 15 residues. V lost 6 bases and J 1 base, leaving 14 bases between the germline ends. The method was immunoSEQ multiplex PCR; TCRdb's version includes in-frame clones alone and lacks a portion of them. The sample holds around 52,000 clones; about 90% are singletons and the top ten take nearly 0.2%. This record belongs to a study of T cell changes during pregnancy in multiple sclerosis. V is TRBV19 and J is TRBJ2-3, with no clear D. Sample: CD4+ T cells from peripheral blood mononuclear cells, taken in the second trimester of pregnancy. The sequence derives from a female donor with multiple sclerosis, enrolled in a pregnancy study. The CDR3 spells CASRLGDTGTDTQYF. For the CDR3, the DNA is TGTGCCAGTAGGTTGGGCGACACAGGCACAGATACGCAGTATTTT.